The rows below give T cell receptor beta chains drawn from one sample of a study of beta chain features in type 1 diabetes. Method: immunoSEQ multiplex PCR; TCRdb's copy keeps in-frame clones and lacks some. Among fewer than 300,000 clones, under 13% were seen once, and the ten largest hold around 0.017%. The sequenced sample was naive CD4+ T cells from blood. All receptors derive from a man between 25 and 39 years old with type 1 diabetes. The CDR3 runs from the conserved cysteine through the conserved F or W. Fields, in order: D gene, J gene, clone size, V gene, CDR3 length, CDR3 protein, CDR3 DNA. A D gene is named only where the DNA matches it firmly. Size values are once, few and many counts, or a class for expanded clones, and some rows have none.

>TRBD2|TRBJ2-7|few|TRBV6-6|15
CASSPLAGASYEQYF
TGTGCCAGCAGTCCTCTAGCGGGGGCTTCCTACGAGCAGTACTTC
>NA|TRBJ1-2|few|TRBV28|14
CASSSGQRSYGYTF
TGTGCCAGCAGTTCCGGACAGCGGTCATATGGCTACACCTTC
>NA|TRBJ1-1|few|TRBV18|16
CASSLSGAAVNTEAFF
TGTGCCAGCTCACTTAGTGGGGCGGCTGTGAACACTGAAGCTTTCTTT
>NA|TRBJ2-5|NA|TRBV29-1|12
CSSRGSQETQYF
TGCAGCTCGCGGGGCAGCCAAGAGACCCAGTACTTC
>NA|TRBJ1-5|NA|TRBV30|13
CAWSRLQYQPQHF
TGTGCCTGGAGCCGCCTACAGTATCAGCCCCAGCATTTT
>NA|TRBJ2-5|NA|TRBV7-9|14
CASSLTRSQETQYF
TGTGCCAGCAGCTTAACTAGAAGCCAAGAGACCCAGTACTTC
>NA|TRBJ2-1|few|TRBV30|13
CAWSATGYNEQFF
TGTGCCTGGAGTGCGACAGGTTACAATGAGCAGTTCTTC
>TRBD2|TRBJ2-7|NA|TRBV7-9|15
CASSRRPGLAREQYF
TGTGCCAGCAGCCGACGTCCAGGACTAGCACGAGAGCAGTACTTC
>TRBD2|TRBJ2-3|few|TRBV7-3|14
CASRTSGGSDTQYF
TGTGCCTCCCGAACTAGCGGGGGCTCAGATACGCAGTATTTT
>TRBD1|TRBJ2-2|NA|TRBV7-8|15
CASSYRGMNTGELFF
TGTGCCAGCAGCTACAGGGGGATGAACACCGGGGAGCTGTTTTTT
>NA|TRBJ2-6|few|TRBV7-9|17
CASSPQQGFTGANVLTF
TGTGCCAGCAGCCCGCAGCAGGGGTTCACTGGGGCCAACGTCCTGACTTTC
>NA|TRBJ2-1|NA|TRBV4-1|15
CASSQAGSSYNEQFF
TGCGCCAGCAGCCAAGCGGGGAGCTCCTACAATGAGCAGTTCTTC
>TRBD1|TRBJ1-1|NA|TRBV6-1|14
CASRTGQGGTEAFF
TGTGCCAGCAGGACGGGACAGGGAGGCACTGAAGCTTTCTTT
>NA|TRBJ2-3|NA|TRBV5-1|13
CASSLTGAGTQYF
TGCGCCAGCAGCTTAACAGGCGCCGGTACGCAGTATTTT
>NA|TRBJ1-1|few|TRBV29-1|10
CSVSGAEAFF
TGCAGCGTTAGCGGTGCTGAAGCTTTCTTT
>TRBD1|TRBJ1-5|few|TRBV5-6|14
CASSGRQGNQPQHF
TGTGCCAGCAGCGGTAGACAGGGAAACCAGCCCCAGCATTTT
>TRBD1|TRBJ1-2|NA|TRBV5-4|15
CASSPSDREYGGYTF
TGTGCCAGCAGCCCCTCGGACAGGGAGTACGGTGGCTACACCTTC
>TRBD2|TRBJ2-7|few|TRBV30|13
CAWNRGLAGEQYF
TGTGCCTGGAATCGCGGACTAGCTGGGGAGCAGTACTTC
>TRBD2|TRBJ2-3|few|TRBV18|14
CASSPSGGTDTQYF
TGTGCCAGCTCACCTAGCGGGGGCACAGATACGCAGTATTTT
>NA|TRBJ1-2|few|TRBV18|14
CASSPQQEGYGYTF
TGTGCCAGCTCACCACAACAGGAGGGCTATGGCTACACCTTC
>TRBD1|TRBJ2-7|few|TRBV18|15
CASSSTGTGVYEQYF
TGTGCCAGCTCATCCACCGGGACAGGAGTCTACGAGCAGTACTTC
>TRBD2|TRBJ2-1|few|TRBV4-2|15
CASSLGGGAGEEQFF
TGTGCCAGCAGCCTTGGCGGGGGGGCGGGCGAGGAGCAGTTCTTC
>TRBD1|TRBJ1-1|NA|TRBV29-1|13
CSVGTGGNTEAFF
TGCAGCGTCGGGACAGGGGGAAACACTGAAGCTTTCTTT
>TRBD2|TRBJ2-7|few|TRBV2|11
CASRTSGEAYF
TGTGCCAGCCGGACTAGCGGGGAGGCGTACTTC
>TRBD1|TRBJ2-5|few|TRBV7-8|15
CASSQGTGFQETQYF
TGTGCCAGCAGCCAGGGGACAGGGTTCCAAGAGACCCAGTACTTC
>TRBD1|TRBJ1-2|few|TRBV2|13
CASSVGQARGYTF
TGTGCCAGCAGTGTGGGACAGGCTAGGGGCTACACCTTC
>TRBD1|TRBJ1-2|NA|TRBV4-3|16
CASSQVRQGLGYGYTF
TGCGCCAGCAGCCAAGTCCGACAGGGGCTGGGCTATGGCTACACCTTC
>TRBD1|TRBJ1-2|NA|TRBV14|13
CASSQRTGDGYTF
TGTGCCAGCAGCCAGCGGACAGGCGATGGCTACACCTTC
>TRBD2|TRBJ2-1|few|TRBV9|16
CASSVDLAGGLNEQFF
TGTGCCAGCAGCGTAGATCTAGCGGGGGGCCTAAATGAGCAGTTCTTC
>NA|TRBJ1-1|few|TRBV4-1|15
CASSQEPGLITEAFF
TGCGCCAGCAGCCAAGAGCCGGGACTGATCACTGAAGCTTTCTTT
>TRBD1|TRBJ1-6|few|TRBV2|18
CASSHPPGQTSYNSPLHF
TGTGCCAGCAGTCACCCCCCGGGACAGACTTCATATAATTCACCCCTCCACTTT
>NA|TRBJ1-1|few|TRBV25-1|15
CASREAGRGNTEAFF
TGTGCCAGCAGAGAAGCAGGGAGGGGAAACACTGAAGCTTTCTTT
>NA|TRBJ2-7|NA|TRBV11-2|13
CASSPGRTYEQYF
TGTGCCAGCAGCCCCGGCAGGACCTACGAGCAGTACTTC
>NA|TRBJ2-6|few|TRBV7-9|17
CASSFSTGHSGANVLTF
TGTGCCAGCAGCTTCTCGACAGGCCACTCTGGGGCCAACGTCCTGACTTTC
>TRBD1|TRBJ1-5|NA|TRBV7-2|16
CASSPRGQGVNQPQHF
TGTGCCAGCAGCCCAAGGGGACAGGGGGTAAATCAGCCCCAGCATTTT
>NA|TRBJ1-2|few|TRBV5-4|13
CASSTDRNYGYTF
TGTGCCAGCAGCACGGACAGAAACTATGGCTACACCTTC
>NA|TRBJ1-1|NA|TRBV11-2|13
CASSLAPSTEAFF
TGTGCCAGCAGCTTAGCCCCGAGCACTGAAGCTTTCTTT